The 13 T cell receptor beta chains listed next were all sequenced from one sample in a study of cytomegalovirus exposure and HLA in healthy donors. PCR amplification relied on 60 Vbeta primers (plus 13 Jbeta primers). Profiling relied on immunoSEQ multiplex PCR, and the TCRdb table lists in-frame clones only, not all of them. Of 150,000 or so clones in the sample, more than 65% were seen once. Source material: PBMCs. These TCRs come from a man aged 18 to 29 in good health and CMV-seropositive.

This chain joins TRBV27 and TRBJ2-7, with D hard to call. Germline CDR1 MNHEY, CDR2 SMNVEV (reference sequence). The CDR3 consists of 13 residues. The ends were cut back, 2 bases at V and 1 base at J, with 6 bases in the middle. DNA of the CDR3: TGTGCCAGCAGTTTAGGGCCGTCCTACGAGCAGTACTTC. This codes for CASSLGPSYEQYF.

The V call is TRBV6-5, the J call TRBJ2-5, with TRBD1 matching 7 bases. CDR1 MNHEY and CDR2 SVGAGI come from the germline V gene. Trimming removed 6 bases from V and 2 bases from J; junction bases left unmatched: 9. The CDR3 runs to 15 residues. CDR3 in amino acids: CASRSQGRHQETQYF. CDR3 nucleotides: TGTGCCAGCAGGTCACAGGGGCGACATCAAGAGACCCAGTACTTC.

The CDR3 sequence: CASSLKTEPREQYF. DNA of the CDR3: TGTGCCAGCAGTCTCAAGACTGAACCTAGGGAGCAGTACTTC. J is TRBJ2-7 and V is TRBV6-5; D is ambiguous. Germline V gene lookup returns CDR1 MNHEY and CDR2 SVGAGI. The V gene lost 5 bases and the J gene lost 7 bases, with 18 bases spanning the gap. The CDR3 runs 14 residues.

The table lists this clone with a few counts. In DNA form, the CDR3 reads TGCGCCAGCAGCCAAGATTATTCGGGGGGGCTGGGAGAGACCCAGTACTTC. It specifies CASSQDYSGGLGETQYF. The V and J genes are TRBV4-1 and TRBJ2-5; 8 bases map to TRBD2. Trimming cost V 0 bases and J 4 bases; bases outside gene matches: 10. Looked up from germline, CDR1 is MGHRA and CDR2 is YSYEKL. The CDR3 loop spans 17 amino acids.

The CDR3 region is CASSHYEQYF. The CDR3 coding sequence is TGTGCCAGCAGCCACTACGAGCAGTACTTC. V gene TRBV28 combines with J gene TRBJ2-5; D is unresolved. The end of the DNA aligns better with TRBJ2-7, so the J call may be wrong. This CDR3 spans 10 amino acids. Germline V CDR1 and CDR2: MDHEN, SYDVKM.

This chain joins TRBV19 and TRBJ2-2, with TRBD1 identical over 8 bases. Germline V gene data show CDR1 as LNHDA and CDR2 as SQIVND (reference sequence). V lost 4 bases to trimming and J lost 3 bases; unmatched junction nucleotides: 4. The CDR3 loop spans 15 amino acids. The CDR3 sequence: CASSTDRGDTGELFF. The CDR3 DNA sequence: TGTGCCAGTAGTACAGACAGGGGAGACACCGGGGAGCTGTTTTTT.

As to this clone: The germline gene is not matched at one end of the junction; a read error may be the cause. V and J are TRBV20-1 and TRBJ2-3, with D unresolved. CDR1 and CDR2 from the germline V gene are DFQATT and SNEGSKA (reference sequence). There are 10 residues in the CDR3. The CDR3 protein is CGARADTQYF. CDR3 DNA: TGCGGTGCTAGAGCTGATACGCAGTATTTT.

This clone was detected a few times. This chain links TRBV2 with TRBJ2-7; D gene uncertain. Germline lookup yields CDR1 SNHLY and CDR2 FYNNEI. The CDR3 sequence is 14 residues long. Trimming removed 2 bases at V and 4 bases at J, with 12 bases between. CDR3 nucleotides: TGTGCCAGCAGTGAATATAACAGCTTTTACGAGCAGTACTTC. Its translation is CASSEYNSFYEQYF.

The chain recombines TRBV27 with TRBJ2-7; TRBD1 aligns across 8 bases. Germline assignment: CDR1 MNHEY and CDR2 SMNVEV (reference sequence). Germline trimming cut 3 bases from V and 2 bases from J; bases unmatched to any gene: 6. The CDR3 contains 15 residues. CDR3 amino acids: CASSFVGQGPYEQYF. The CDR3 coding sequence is TGTGCCAGCAGTTTCGTCGGACAGGGTCCCTACGAGCAGTACTTC.

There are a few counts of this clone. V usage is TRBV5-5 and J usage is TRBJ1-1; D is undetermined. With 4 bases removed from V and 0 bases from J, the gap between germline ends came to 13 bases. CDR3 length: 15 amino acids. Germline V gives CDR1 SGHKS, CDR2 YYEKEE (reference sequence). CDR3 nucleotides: TGTGCCAGCAGCCAATCCACCACTATGAACACTGAAGCTTTCTTT. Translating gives CASSQSTTMNTEAFF.

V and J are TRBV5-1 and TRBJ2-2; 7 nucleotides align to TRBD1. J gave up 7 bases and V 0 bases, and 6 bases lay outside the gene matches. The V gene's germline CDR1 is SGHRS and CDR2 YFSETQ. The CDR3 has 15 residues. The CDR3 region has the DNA TGCGCCAGCAGCTTGGAGGGGGCGAGTAACGGGGAGCTGTTTTTT. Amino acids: CASSLEGASNGELFF.

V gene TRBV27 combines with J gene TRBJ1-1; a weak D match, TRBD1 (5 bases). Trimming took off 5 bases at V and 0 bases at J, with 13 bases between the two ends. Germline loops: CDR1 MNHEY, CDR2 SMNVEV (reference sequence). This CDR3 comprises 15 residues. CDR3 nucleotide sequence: TGTGCCAGCAGTCTAAGGGAGGGGATGAACACTGAAGCTTTCTTT. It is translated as CASSLREGMNTEAFF.

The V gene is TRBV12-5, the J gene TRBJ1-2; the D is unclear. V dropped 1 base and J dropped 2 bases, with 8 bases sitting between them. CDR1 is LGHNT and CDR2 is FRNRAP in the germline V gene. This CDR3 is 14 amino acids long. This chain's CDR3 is CASGLDTKNYGYTF. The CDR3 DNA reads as TGTGCTAGTGGTTTGGACACTAAAAACTATGGCTACACCTTC.